Shown below are 21 T cell receptor beta chains from a single sample sequenced in a study of blood T cell repertoires in COVID-19. Sequencing was performed with immunoSEQ multiplex PCR; in TCRdb, only in-frame clones are kept and a portion is missing. The data contain about 220,000 clones, 80% to 85% of them singletons. The specimen was peripheral blood. These receptors were collected from a woman aged 55-69 years with acute or convalescent COVID-19.

The V gene is TRBV9, the J gene TRBJ2-7, with a tentative D call TRBD1 (6 bases). The V gene's germline CDR1 is SGDLS and CDR2 YYNGEE. V shed 4 bases and J shed 3 bases, with 14 bases lying between them. The CDR3 extends over 14 amino acids. The CDR3 protein is CASSTSGQNYEQYF. The CDR3 DNA follows: TGTGCCAGCAGCACATCGGGACAAAACTACGAGCAGTACTTC.

This chain uses TRBV7-8 with TRBJ1-1; perhaps TRBD1 as D (5 bases). Trimming pared 6 bases from V and 1 base from J, leaving 15 bases between. The CDR3 extends over 15 amino acids. Germline lookup yields CDR1 SGHVS and CDR2 FQNEAQ. The CDR3 reads CASSIGARGNTEAFF. The CDR3 DNA follows: TGTGCCAGCAGTATTGGGGCGCGGGGGAACACTGAAGCTTTCTTT.

As regards this clone: The identical CDR3 is also encoded by other nucleotide sequences in the sample. The chain carries TRBV5-1 and TRBJ1-6, with a tentative D call TRBD1 (6 bases). Trimming shortened V by 0 bases and J by 7 bases, and 8 bases separated the two germline ends. Germline V gene sequence: CDR1 SGHRS, CDR2 YFSETQ. This CDR3 comprises 14 residues. CDR3 nucleotide sequence: TGCGCCAGCAGCTTGGGACAGGCCAATTCACCCCTCCACTTT. Protein: CASSLGQANSPLHF.

The V gene is TRBV28, the J gene TRBJ1-5; D not resolved. Trimming removed 5 bases from V and 6 bases from J, with 14 bases in between. Germline CDR1 reads MDHEN; CDR2 reads SYDVKM. The CDR3 runs 14 residues. CDR3 coding DNA: TGTGCCAGCAGTCATCTACCTGCGGGTCAGCCCCAGCATTTT. It specifies CASSHLPAGQPQHF.

The rearrangement uses TRBV3-1 (or the pseudogene TRBV3-2) and TRBJ1-2; 7 bases fit TRBD1. Trimming cost V 1 base and J 3 bases; bases outside gene matches: 8. The CDR3 has 16 residues. Looked up from germline, CDR1 is LGHDT and CDR2 is YNNKEL (reference sequence). Here the CDR3 reads CASSQVGGPGDYGYTF. Written as DNA, the CDR3 is TGTGCCAGCAGCCAAGTAGGGGGCCCCGGAGACTATGGCTACACCTTC.

This clone came up a few times. The same CDR3 arises from other DNA sequences in this sample as well. V is TRBV12-3 or TRBV12-4 and J is TRBJ1-2, with 10 positions matching TRBD1. With V trimmed by 4 bases and J by 8 bases, 1 base remained unmatched. The length of the CDR3 is 12 residues. The CDR3 DNA reads TGTGCCAGCAGTTCGACAGGGGGCGGCTACACCTTC. Protein: CASSSTGGGYTF.

Note on this clone: A read error may produce the germline difference seen at one junction end. This chain links TRBV7-7 with TRBJ2-2, with D tentatively TRBD2 (6 bases). The CDR3 has 17 amino acids. Per the germline V gene, CDR1 is SSHAT and CDR2 is FNYEAQ (reference sequence). CDR3 bases: TGTGCTAGCAGCTTTGGGCGCAGGGACTCACTCACCGGGGAGCTGTTTTTT. Protein product: CASSFGRRDSLTGELFF.

The chain joins TRBV29-1 to TRBJ2-7; tentative D call: TRBD1 (6 bases). Germline-derived CDR1 and CDR2 are SQVTM and ANQGSEA. The CDR3 loop spans 16 amino acids. With 3 bases removed from V and 0 bases from J, the gap between germline ends came to 18 bases. The chain's CDR3 is CSVEARTDSASYEQYF. The CDR3 region has the DNA TGCAGCGTTGAGGCCAGGACAGATTCGGCCTCCTACGAGCAGTACTTC.

This chain joins TRBV6-6 and TRBJ2-7, with D tentatively TRBD2 (6 bases). V gave up 2 bases and J gave up 4 bases, with 12 bases separating them. The V gene's germline CDR1 is MNHNY and CDR2 SVGAGI (reference sequence). This CDR3 contains 14 residues. This chain's CDR3 is CASSYGGNGYEQYF. As DNA, the CDR3 is TGTGCCAGCAGTTACGGGGGGAATGGGTACGAGCAGTACTTC.

This clone has a handful of counts. This chain joins TRBV10-1 and TRBJ1-2, with D possibly TRBD1 on 6 matching bases. Germline V lookup: CDR1 WNHNN, CDR2 SYGVQD (reference sequence). V dropped 4 bases and J dropped 5 bases, with 14 bases sitting between them. This CDR3 contains 14 residues. CDR3 coding DNA: TGCGCCAGCAGTGGGGGGGGCAGAGGGTATGGCTACACCTTC. The encoded protein is CASSGGGRGYGYTF.

The chain links TRBV10-3 to TRBJ2-7, with 12 nucleotides matching TRBD2. J was trimmed by 3 bases and V by 0 bases; bases with no gene match: 6. In germline, CDR1 is ENHRY, CDR2 SYGVKD. The CDR3 length is 17 residues. CDR3 nucleotide sequence: TGTGCCATCAGTGAGTCGACGGCTAGCGGGGGGGACTACGAGCAGTACTTC. It encodes CAISESTASGGDYEQYF.

Notes on this clone: Other DNA sequences of this sample code for an identical CDR3. The chain employs TRBV20-1 and TRBJ1-2, with D unclear. The CDR3 has 11 residues. The V end was cut by 3 bases, the J end by 4 bases, with 6 bases between. Germline V gene data show CDR1 as DFQATT and CDR2 as SNEGSKA (reference sequence). CDR3 DNA: TGCAGTGCTAGTAGCCTCTATGGCTACACCTTC. Protein: CSASSLYGYTF.

J is TRBJ2-1 and V is TRBV24-1; TRBD2 agrees at 14 bases. The CDR3 is 22 amino acids. The V gene's germline CDR1 is KGHDR and CDR2 SFDVKD. The V segment lost 2 bases and the J segment 4 bases; nucleotides outside the gene matches: 18. CDR3 loop: CATSDSVPPGTSGGLSYNEQFF. The CDR3 DNA is TGTGCCACCAGTGATTCCGTCCCCCCCGGGACTAGCGGGGGCTTAAGTTACAATGAGCAGTTCTTC.

For the CDR3, the DNA is TGTGCCAGCAGTGAGGGGACAGGGCGGACTTTCTTT. As protein: CASSEGTGRTFF. J is TRBJ1-1 and V is TRBV25-1; TRBD1 agrees at 9 bases. V shed 3 bases and J 12 bases; nucleotides not matched to a gene: 5. The CDR3 covers 12 residues. The germline gives CDR1 MGHDK, CDR2 SYGVNS.

The chain has TRBV6-1 and TRBJ1-3; D is uncertain. V lost 1 base and J lost 4, with 11 bases in between. This CDR3 region has 15 residues. The germline gives CDR1 MNHNS, CDR2 SASEGT. The CDR3 DNA follows: TGTGCCAGCAGTGAAGTCCCTTTGCGGGGAAACACCATATATTTT. Translating it yields CASSEVPLRGNTIYF.

The genes are TRBV29-1 and TRBJ1-1, with D maybe TRBD1 (5 bases). V was pared by 2 bases and J by 10 bases, with 11 bases between. CDR3 length: 11 residues. CDR1 is SQVTM, CDR2 ANQGSEA, per germline. CDR3 protein: CSVESGARAFF. The CDR3 DNA reads as TGCAGCGTTGAAAGCGGGGCACGAGCTTTCTTT.

This clone was recorded only once. V is TRBV2 and J is TRBJ1-2; a weak D match, TRBD1 (6 bases). V lost 3 bases to trimming and J lost 4 bases, with 9 bases between them. The CDR3 loop spans 13 amino acids. Germline CDR1 reads SNHLY; CDR2 reads FYNNEI. CDR3: CASSELGAYGYTF. Written as DNA, the CDR3 is TGTGCCAGCAGTGAGCTGGGGGCCTATGGCTACACCTTC.

This chain links TRBV3-1 (or the pseudogene TRBV3-2) with TRBJ2-7, with 9 nucleotides matching TRBD1. CDR1 and CDR2 (germline): LGHDT, YNNKEL (reference sequence). V lost 6 bases and J lost 3; bases outside the gene matches: 6. CDR3 length equals 14 residues. The CDR3 here is CASSQWDRDYEQYF. DNA of the CDR3: TGTGCCAGCAGTCAATGGGACAGGGACTACGAGCAGTACTTC.

This rearrangement joins TRBV6-5 to TRBJ1-1, with D tentatively TRBD1 (5 bases). Germline CDR1 reads MNHEY; CDR2 reads SVGAGI. The CDR3 has 14 amino acids. Between the trimmed V and J ends, which lost 8 bases and 5 bases, there was a span of 18 bases. CDR3 amino acids: CASGWTGLGTEAFF. In nucleotides, the CDR3 is TGTGCCAGCGGCTGGACGGGACTAGGGACTGAAGCTTTCTTT.

A few counts support this clone. The chain employs TRBV5-6 and TRBJ2-2, with D maybe TRBD1 (5 bases). The germline V and J ends were trimmed by 0 bases and 3 bases, with 12 bases remaining between them. CDR3 length: 16 residues. CDR1 and CDR2 from the germline V gene are SGHDT and YYEEEE. The CDR3 coding sequence is TGTGCCAGCAGCTTGGCCGGCCAGGGTCACACCGGGGAGCTGTTTTTT. Translation gives CASSLAGQGHTGELFF. Complete variable domain (other parts from reference TRBV5-6 and TRBJ2-2): DAGVTQSPTHLIKTRGQQVTLRCSPKSGHDTVSWYQQALGQGPQFIFQYYEEEERQRGNFPDRFSGHQFPNYSSELNVNALLLGDSALYLCASSLAGQGHTGELFFGEGSRLTVL.

The chain uses TRBV29-1 and TRBJ1-3; D is ambiguous. In germline, CDR1 is SQVTM, CDR2 ANQGSEA. This CDR3 has 13 residues. The ends were cut back, 4 bases at V and 4 bases at J, with 11 bases in the middle. The CDR3 DNA sequence: TGCAGCGTTGCCGATTCGGGGGGAAACACCATATATTTT. Translating it yields CSVADSGGNTIYF.